Below are 17 T cell receptor beta chains sequenced from a single sample in a study of cytomegalovirus exposure and HLA in healthy donors. 13 Jbeta primers and 60 Vbeta primers were used for the PCR. Produced via immunoSEQ multiplex PCR; TCRdb's table is partial and in-frame only. The sample comprises 150,000 to 200,000 clones, just over 70% of which are singletons, and under 5.5% rests with the top ten. Material for sequencing was PBMCs. The receptors originated from a man aged 18 to 35 in good health and CMV-seropositive.

The rearrangement links TRBV6-1 to TRBJ2-7, with 10 positions matching TRBD2. The CDR3 contains 15 residues. The trim removed 6 bases at V and 3 bases at J, leaving 8 bases unmatched. Germline assignment: CDR1 MNHNS and CDR2 SASEGT. CDR3 sequence (DNA): TGTGCCAGCAGCGTAACTAGCGGGGCAAACTACGAGCAGTACGTC. It encodes CASSVTSGANYEQYV.

The chain joins TRBV5-4 to TRBJ2-3; a weak D match, TRBD2 (5 bases). The germline V gene has CDR1 SGHNT and CDR2 YYREEE (reference sequence). V was trimmed by 4 bases and J by 5 bases, leaving 17 bases between them. The CDR3 loop spans 15 amino acids. For the CDR3, the DNA is TGTGCCAGCAGCGTGGACTGGATAGGAGGAGATACGCAGTATTTT. The encoded protein is CASSVDWIGGDTQYF.

This chain joins TRBV6-1 and TRBJ1-1; TRBD1 is a possible D gene (5 bases). The germline V gene has CDR1 MNHNS and CDR2 SASEGT. V lost 7 bases and J lost 1, with 10 bases in between. The CDR3 covers 13 residues. CDR3 coding DNA: TGTGCCAGCACCATGACAGCGAACACTGAAGCTTTCTTT. This sequence encodes CASTMTANTEAFF.

This chain connects TRBV27 to TRBJ1-6, with TRBD1 matching 9 bases. The J segment lost 4 bases and the V segment lost 4 bases, leaving 2 bases of the junction unmatched. The CDR3 consists of 15 residues. The germline V gene has CDR1 MNHEY and CDR2 SMNVEV (reference sequence). CDR3 loop: CASSSTGGYNSPLHF. The DNA of the CDR3 is TGTGCCAGCAGTTCGACAGGGGGTTATAATTCACCCCTCCACTTT.

The rearrangement joins TRBV6-5 to TRBJ2-3, with D possibly TRBD2 on 7 matching bases. Looked up from germline, CDR1 is MNHEY and CDR2 is SVGAGI. CDR3 length: 13 residues. The V end lost 9 bases, the J end lost 4 bases, and 14 bases lay between the germline ends. Here the CDR3 reads CASRGGAADTQYF. The CDR3 DNA sequence: TGTGCCAGTAGGGGGGGCGCTGCAGATACGCAGTATTTT.

To note about this clone: This same CDR3 is encoded by further DNA sequences in the sample. The chain combines TRBV27 with TRBJ1-1; no definite D call. Germline loops: CDR1 MNHEY, CDR2 SMNVEV (reference sequence). This CDR3 is 13 amino acids long. V lost 3 bases, J lost 1 base, and 6 bases lay in between. The CDR3 sequence is CASSFRENTEAFF. CDR3 DNA: TGTGCCAGCAGTTTTCGGGAGAACACTGAAGCTTTCTTT.

The chain's CDR3 is CASRISIQGSGANVLTF. The DNA for the CDR3 is TGCGCCAGCAGGATAAGTATTCAGGGGTCTGGGGCCAACGTCCTGACTTTC. J is TRBJ2-6 and V is TRBV4-1; D is possibly TRBD1 (6 bases). Germline V lookup: CDR1 MGHRA, CDR2 YSYEKL. Between the trimmed V and J ends, which lost 6 bases and 1 base, there was a span of 16 bases. The CDR3 runs to 17 residues.

The V call is TRBV5-1, the J call TRBJ2-6; maybe TRBD2 (6 bases). V was clipped by 0 bases and J by 2 bases, with 18 bases between them. The CDR3 is 19 residues long. Germline-derived CDR1 and CDR2 are SGHRS and YFSETQ. CDR3 coding DNA: TGCGCCAGCAGCTTGGAACGGGGGAGGAGTTCCCCTGGGGCCAACGTCCTGACTTTC. Its translation: CASSLERGRSSPGANVLTF.

J is TRBJ2-5 and V is TRBV7-2; 8 bases are shared with TRBD1. The CDR3 runs to 14 residues. Per the germline V gene, CDR1 is SGHTA and CDR2 is FQGNSA. V lost 3 bases and J lost 2; bases outside the gene matches: 2. The CDR3 region is CASSLDRVQETQYF. CDR3 in DNA: TGTGCCAGCAGCTTGGACAGGGTACAAGAGACCCAGTACTTC. The whole variable domain, remainder taken from reference TRBV7-2 and TRBJ2-5, is GAGVSQSPSNKVTEKGKDVELRCDPISGHTALYWYRQSLGQGLEFLIYFQGNSAPDKSGLPSDRFSAERTGGSVSTLTIQRTQQEDSAVYLCASSLDRVQETQYFGPGTRLLVL.

The chain carries TRBV28 and TRBJ2-7, with D perhaps TRBD2 (5 bases). Germline V CDR1 and CDR2: MDHEN, SYDVKM. The V end lost 6 bases, the J end lost 2 bases, and 8 bases lay between the germline ends. CDR3 size: 12 residues. The CDR3 coding sequence is TGTGCCAGCAGCCCGACTACCTACGAGCAGTACGTC. It encodes CASSPTTYEQYV.

This chain connects TRBV4-2 to TRBJ1-2; 10 bases fit TRBD1. CDR3 size: 16 residues. Trimming removed 4 bases from V and 7 bases from J; junction bases left unmatched: 12. CDR1 is LGHNA and CDR2 is YNFKEQ in the germline V gene. Here the CDR3 DNA reads TGTGCCAGCAGCCCTCCTGCGGACAGGGGGTATTTTGGCTACACCTTC. This sequence encodes CASSPPADRGYFGYTF.

The V and J genes are TRBV7-6 and TRBJ2-3; TRBD2 matches 14 bases. The V gene end was trimmed by 5 bases and the J gene end by 3 bases; junction bases not matched to a gene: 4. Looked up from germline, CDR1 is SGHVS and CDR2 is FNYEAQ. The CDR3 runs 16 residues. CDR3 bases: TGTGCCAGCAGCGGGGGACTAGCGGGGGCAACAGATACGCAGTATTTT. Residues: CASSGGLAGATDTQYF.

This clone was observed a few times. This rearrangement joins TRBV12-2 to TRBJ1-1; the table's D call, TRBD1, was not checked against the DNA. TRBV12-2 constitutes a pseudogene. The CDR3 contains 21 residues. Here the CDR3 reads CASRRARRPSCWGGVNTEAFF. As DNA, the CDR3 is TGTGCAAGTCGCCGCGCAAGAAGGCCCTCGTGTTGGGGCGGTGTGAACACTGAAGCTTTCTTT.

This clone has more than one count but fewer than ten. J is TRBJ1-1 and V is TRBV11-2; 10 bases are a match to TRBD1. V was pared by 1 base and J by 2 bases, with 4 bases of the junction left unmatched. This CDR3 spans 16 amino acids. Germline V gene sequence: CDR1 SGHAT, CDR2 FQNNGV. The CDR3 spells CASSLGDRGGNTEAFF. For the CDR3, the DNA is TGTGCCAGCAGCTTAGGGGACAGGGGAGGAAACACTGAAGCTTTCTTT.

The V gene is TRBV11-2, the J gene TRBJ2-1, with TRBD2 matching 8 bases. CDR3 length: 18 residues. The germline gives CDR1 SGHAT, CDR2 FQNNGV. The V gene end was trimmed by 2 bases and the J gene end by 4 bases; junction bases not matched to a gene: 13. The CDR3 DNA reads TGTGCCAGCAGCTTACCCCCACGTGGTAGCGGGATATACAATGAGCAGTTCTTC. Translated, it gives CASSLPPRGSGIYNEQFF.

The gene calls are TRBV7-3 and TRBJ2-3; D might be TRBD1 (6 bases). The CDR3 is made up of 17 amino acids. V lost 6 bases, J lost 6 bases, and 25 bases lay in between. The germline CDR1 and CDR2 sequences are SGHTA and FQGTGA. This CDR3 is CASSPQTGTLYADTQYF. The CDR3 bases are TGTGCCAGCAGTCCCCAGACAGGTACCCTCTACGCGGATACGCAGTATTTT.

The rearrangement uses TRBV6-6 and TRBJ2-5; D not resolved. The germline CDR1 and CDR2 sequences are MNHNY and SVGAGI (reference sequence). CDR3 length: 13 residues. V lost 11 bases to trimming and J lost 1 base, with 14 bases between them. The CDR3 is CAVRPTLQETQYF. As DNA, the CDR3 is TGTGCCGTGCGTCCGACACTCCAAGAGACCCAGTACTTC.